Listed here are 21 T cell receptor beta chains from one sample, sequenced in a study of vaccination effects on CD4 cells after COVID-19. These TCRs are of unknown antigen specificity. Assay: immunoSEQ multiplex PCR; the TCRdb copy retains only in-frame clones and omits some. The table records fewer than 85,000 clones, 78% of them present only once. In the ViraFEST assay, antigen-specific CD4+ clonotypes were identified by expansion after peptide-pool stimulation. Culture proceeded for about 11 days, and CD4+ T cells were then isolated. Nobody among the vaccine recipients had prior SARS-CoV-2 infection (nucleocapsid antibodies were negative). The sample here was CD4+ T cells from PBMCs cultured with SARS-CoV-2 spike peptides, taken before COVID-19 vaccination. The receptors originated from a human donor who received a COVID-19 vaccine.

This chain uses TRBV25-1 with TRBJ1-2, with D unclear. The length of the CDR3 is 14 residues. V lost 4 bases and J lost 1, with 10 bases in between. The V gene's germline CDR1 is MGHDK and CDR2 SYGVNS. CDR3 sequence: CASSAQYSNYGYTF. The CDR3, as DNA: TGTGCCAGCAGTGCCCAGTATAGTAACTATGGCTACACCTTC.

The chain uses TRBV7-9 and TRBJ2-4; D possibly matches TRBD1 or TRBD2 (6 bases each). Trimming took off 5 bases at V and 0 bases at J, with 17 bases between the two ends. The CDR3 covers 17 residues. CDR1 is SEHNR and CDR2 is FQNEAQ in the germline V gene (reference sequence). CDR3 sequence: CASSPHKGGLAKNIQYF. CDR3 DNA: TGTGCCAGCAGCCCCCACAAGGGGGGCCTAGCCAAAAACATTCAGTACTTC.

This chain joins TRBV29-1 and TRBJ2-7; a weak D match, TRBD2 (5 bases). Germline CDR1 and CDR2: SQVTM and ANQGSEA. The CDR3 runs 12 residues. Trimming left V 3 bases short and J 3 bases short, with 9 bases between. In DNA form, the CDR3 reads TGCAGCGTTGATCGGGGTTTCTACGAGCAGTACGTC. Its translation is CSVDRGFYEQYV.

CDR3 in DNA: TGTGCTAGTGGTTACGGATACTCTGGAAACACCATATATTTT. As protein: CASGYGYSGNTIYF. The J gene is TRBJ1-3, the V gene TRBV12-5; D is ambiguous. Trimming removed 4 bases at V and 0 bases at J, with 7 bases between. Looked up from germline, CDR1 is LGHNT and CDR2 is FRNRAP. The CDR3 is made up of 14 amino acids.

The V and J genes are TRBV6-1 and TRBJ1-4; the D is unclear. The germline V gene has CDR1 MNHNS and CDR2 SASEGT. V lost 3 bases to trimming and J lost 8 bases, with 13 bases between them. The CDR3 extends over 14 amino acids. The CDR3 region has the DNA TGTGCCAGCAGTGAGTCGCAGCTTCGAGAAAAACTGTTTTTT. This encodes CASSESQLREKLFF.

The chain couples TRBV6-5 to TRBJ2-2; D remains unclear. The germline gives CDR1 MNHEY, CDR2 SVGAGI. This CDR3 has 16 amino acids. V gave up 4 bases and J gave up 0 bases, with 12 bases separating them. The CDR3 DNA sequence: TGTGCCAGCAGTTTCTCAGGTACCGCGAACACCGGGGAGCTGTTTTTT. Its translation: CASSFSGTANTGELFF.

The CDR3 protein is CASGLVLNRGHYEKLFF. The CDR3 DNA follows: TGTGCTAGTGGTTTGGTCCTGAACAGGGGGCATTATGAAAAACTGTTTTTT. V is TRBV12-5 and J is TRBJ1-4, with 9 bases that match TRBD1. The ends lost 0 bases at V and 6 bases at J; junction bases unmatched: 8. This CDR3 region has 17 residues. The germline CDR1 and CDR2 sequences are LGHNT and FRNRAP.

The genes are TRBV7-9 and TRBJ2-1; perhaps TRBD2 as D (5 bases). Trimming pared 5 bases from V and 8 bases from J, leaving 10 bases between. Germline assignment: CDR1 SEHNR and CDR2 FQNEAQ (reference sequence). There are 12 residues in the CDR3. CDR3 amino acids: CASSTRGYEQFF. The CDR3, as DNA: TGTGCCAGCAGCACGAGAGGGTATGAGCAGTTCTTC.

This sequence joins TRBV30 and TRBJ2-1; D gene ambiguous. CDR3 length: 13 residues. The germline gives CDR1 GTSNPN, CDR2 SVGIG (reference sequence). Trimming cost V 4 bases and J 0 bases, with 7 bases left between them. This chain's CDR3 is CAWTPSSYNEQFF. CDR3 bases: TGTGCCTGGACCCCGAGCTCCTACAATGAGCAGTTCTTC.

This chain uses TRBV6-5 with TRBJ2-2; TRBD1 might be the D (6 bases). The CDR3 is 13 residues long. Trimming shortened V by 7 bases and J by 4 bases, and 10 bases separated the two germline ends. Germline V CDR1 and CDR2: MNHEY, SVGAGI. CDR3 in DNA: TGTGCCAGCAAAGCAGGGGCCACCGGGGAGCTGTTTTTT. Translation gives CASKAGATGELFF.

This rearrangement joins TRBV7-9 to TRBJ1-6; D uncertain. V was cut by 3 bases and J by 0 bases, with 12 bases left in between. The CDR3 covers 17 residues. Germline-derived CDR1 and CDR2 are SEHNR and FQNEAQ (reference sequence). The CDR3, as DNA: TGTGCCAGCAGCTTTGATCGGCCTAGCTCCTATAATTCACCCCTCCACTTT. Residues: CASSFDRPSSYNSPLHF. Complete variable domain (other parts from reference TRBV7-9 and TRBJ1-6): DTGVSQNPRHKITKRGQNVTFRCDPISEHNRLYWYRQTLGQGPEFLTYFQNEAQLEKSRLLSDRFSAERPKGSFSTLEIQRTEQGDSAMYLCASSFDRPSSYNSPLHFGNGTRLTVT.

The chain employs TRBV24-1 and TRBJ2-5, with 8 bases aligning to TRBD2. The germline V gene has CDR1 KGHDR and CDR2 SFDVKD. This CDR3 region has 15 residues. The V segment lost 3 bases and the J segment 5 bases; nucleotides outside the gene matches: 7. The CDR3 spells CATSDPRGGVETQYF. DNA for the CDR3: TGTGCCACCAGTGATCCCCGGGGGGGGGTGGAGACCCAGTACTTC.

The chain employs TRBV27 and TRBJ1-1; D remains unclear. Looked up from germline, CDR1 is MNHEY and CDR2 is SMNVEV (reference sequence). The CDR3 is made up of 14 amino acids. The germline V and J ends were trimmed by 3 bases and 5 bases, with 13 bases remaining between them. The CDR3 DNA sequence: TGTGCCAGCAGTTTTGGTTGGCGAGGGACTGAAGCTTTCTTT. Residues: CASSFGWRGTEAFF.

The gene calls are TRBV10-1 and TRBJ2-5; D is possibly TRBD2 (5 bases). The CDR3 runs 12 residues. Per germline, CDR1 WNHNN and CDR2 SYGVQD (reference sequence). The V and J ends lost 8 bases and 4 bases respectively, with 11 bases between them. The CDR3 coding sequence is TGCGCCAGCGGGAACAGCGGAGAGACCCAGTACTTC. Translated: CASGNSGETQYF.

This clone was counted between two and nine times. The rearrangement uses TRBV27 and TRBJ2-2; D gene uncertain. From germline, CDR1 is MNHEY and CDR2 SMNVEV (reference sequence). The V end was cut by 2 bases, the J end by 2 bases, with 6 bases between. This CDR3 has 14 amino acids. CDR3 residues: CASSLAENTGELFF. CDR3 bases: TGTGCCAGCAGTTTAGCGGAAAACACCGGGGAGCTGTTTTTT.

This chain uses TRBV5-1 with TRBJ2-3; maybe TRBD2 (6 bases). Germline V gives CDR1 SGHRS, CDR2 YFSETQ. The V gene lost 3 bases and the J gene lost 2 bases, with 13 bases spanning the gap. CDR3 length: 15 residues. The CDR3: CASSSAGLDTDTQYF. Written as DNA, the CDR3 is TGCGCCAGCAGCTCTGCGGGGTTAGACACAGATACGCAGTATTTT.

The V and J genes are TRBV27 and TRBJ1-6, with 7 bases matching TRBD1. The CDR3 length is 16 residues. The germline V gene has CDR1 MNHEY and CDR2 SMNVEV (reference sequence). V shed 2 bases and J 3 bases; nucleotides not matched to a gene: 4. The CDR3 region is CASSLGDSDYNSPLHF. The CDR3 region has the DNA TGTGCCAGCAGTTTAGGGGACAGCGACTATAATTCACCCCTCCACTTT.

The chain recombines TRBV11-2 with TRBJ2-3, with D hard to call. The CDR3 is 13 residues long. Germline CDR1 SGHAT, CDR2 FQNNGV. V dropped 11 bases and J dropped 2 bases, with 14 bases sitting between them. CDR3 region: CALSGQFTDTQYF. In nucleotides, the CDR3 is TGTGCCCTCTCCGGGCAGTTCACAGATACGCAGTATTTT.

V gene TRBV29-1 combines with J gene TRBJ2-2; a possible D gene is TRBD1 (6 bases). Germline V gives CDR1 SQVTM, CDR2 ANQGSEA. Trimming stripped 6 bases from V and 6 bases from J, with 14 bases between. The CDR3 is made up of 13 amino acids. The CDR3 reads CSVGTGMAGELFF. CDR3 bases: TGCAGCGTGGGTACAGGGATGGCCGGGGAGCTGTTTTTT.

The chain couples TRBV7-2 to TRBJ2-1; D possibly matches TRBD1 or TRBD2 (5 bases each). Per germline, CDR1 SGHTA and CDR2 FQGNSA. The CDR3 totals 15 residues. The germline V and J ends were trimmed by 5 bases and 3 bases, with 14 bases remaining between them. As DNA, the CDR3 is TGTGCCAGCAGCGGGGGTGCACGGAACTACAATGAGCAGTTCTTC. Translating it yields CASSGGARNYNEQFF.

This clone was observed a handful of times. The J gene is TRBJ2-1, the V gene TRBV2; 12 nucleotides align to TRBD1. CDR3 length: 17 residues. Germline values: CDR1 SNHLY, CDR2 FYNNEI. J gave up 5 bases and V 6 bases, and 11 bases lay outside the gene matches. As DNA, the CDR3 is TGTGCCAGCAGAAGAAGCTGGGACAGGGGGCGAAACAATGAGCAGTTCTTC. This translates into CASRRSWDRGRNNEQFF.